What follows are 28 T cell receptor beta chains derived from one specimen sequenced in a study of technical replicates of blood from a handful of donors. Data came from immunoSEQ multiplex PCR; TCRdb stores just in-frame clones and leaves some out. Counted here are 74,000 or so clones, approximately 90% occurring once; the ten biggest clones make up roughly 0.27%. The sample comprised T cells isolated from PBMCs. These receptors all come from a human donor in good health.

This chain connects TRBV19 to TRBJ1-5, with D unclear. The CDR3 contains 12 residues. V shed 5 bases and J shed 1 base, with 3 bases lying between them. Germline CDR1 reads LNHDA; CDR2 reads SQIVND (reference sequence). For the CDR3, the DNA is TGTGCCAGTAGTCTAAGCAATCAGCCCCAGCATTTT. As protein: CASSLSNQPQHF. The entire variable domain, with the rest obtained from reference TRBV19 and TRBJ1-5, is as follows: DGGITQSPKYLFRKEGQNVTLSCEQNLNHDAMYWYRQDPGQGLRLIYYSQIVNDFQKGDIAEGYSVSREKKESFPLTVTSAQKNPTAFYLCASSLSNQPQHFGDGTRLSIL.

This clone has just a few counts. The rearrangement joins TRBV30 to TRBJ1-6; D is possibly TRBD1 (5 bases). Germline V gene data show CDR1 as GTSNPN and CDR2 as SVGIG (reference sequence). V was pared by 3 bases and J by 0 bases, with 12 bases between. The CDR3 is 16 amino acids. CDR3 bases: TGTGCCTGGAGGGACAAAAGAGGCTCCTATAATTCACCCCTCCACTTT. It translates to CAWRDKRGSYNSPLHF.

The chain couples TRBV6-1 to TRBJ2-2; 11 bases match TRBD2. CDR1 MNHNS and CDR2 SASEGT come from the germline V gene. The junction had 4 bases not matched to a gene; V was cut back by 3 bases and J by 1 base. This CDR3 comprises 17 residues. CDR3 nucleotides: TGTGCCAGCAGTGAGCCTAGCGGGGGGTGGAACACCGGGGAGCTGTTTTTT. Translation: CASSEPSGGWNTGELFF.

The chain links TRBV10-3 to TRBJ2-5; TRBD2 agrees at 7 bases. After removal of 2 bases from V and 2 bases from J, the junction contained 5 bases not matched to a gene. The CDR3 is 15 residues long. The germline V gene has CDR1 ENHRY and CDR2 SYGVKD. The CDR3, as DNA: TGTGCCATCAGTGAGGGGAGGGTGGTACAAGAGACCCAGTACTTC. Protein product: CAISEGRVVQETQYF.

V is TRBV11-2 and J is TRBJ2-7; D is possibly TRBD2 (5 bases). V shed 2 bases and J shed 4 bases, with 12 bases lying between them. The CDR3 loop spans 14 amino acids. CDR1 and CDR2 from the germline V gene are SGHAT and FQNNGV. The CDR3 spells CASSLIGISYEQYF. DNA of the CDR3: TGTGCCAGCAGCTTAATCGGGATATCTTACGAGCAGTACTTC.

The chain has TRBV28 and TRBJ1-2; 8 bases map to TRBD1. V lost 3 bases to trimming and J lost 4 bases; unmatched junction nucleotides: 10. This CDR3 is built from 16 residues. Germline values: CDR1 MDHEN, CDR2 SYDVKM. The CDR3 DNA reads TGTGCCAGCAGTTTTCCTCCAGGGGGCGCTTTCTATGGCTACACCTTC. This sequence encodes CASSFPPGGAFYGYTF.

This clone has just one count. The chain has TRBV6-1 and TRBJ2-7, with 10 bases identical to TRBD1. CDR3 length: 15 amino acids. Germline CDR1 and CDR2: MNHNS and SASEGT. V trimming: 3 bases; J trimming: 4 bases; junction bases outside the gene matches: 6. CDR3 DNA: TGTGCCAGCAGTGACGAGACAGGGGGCGATTACGAGCAGTACTTC. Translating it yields CASSDETGGDYEQYF.

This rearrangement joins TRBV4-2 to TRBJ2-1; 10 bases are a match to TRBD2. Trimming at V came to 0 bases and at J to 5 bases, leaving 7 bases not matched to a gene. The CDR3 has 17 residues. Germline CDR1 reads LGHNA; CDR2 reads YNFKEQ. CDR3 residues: CASSQDQAGGPHNEQFF. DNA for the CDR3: TGTGCCAGCAGCCAAGATCAAGCGGGGGGGCCCCACAATGAGCAGTTCTTC.

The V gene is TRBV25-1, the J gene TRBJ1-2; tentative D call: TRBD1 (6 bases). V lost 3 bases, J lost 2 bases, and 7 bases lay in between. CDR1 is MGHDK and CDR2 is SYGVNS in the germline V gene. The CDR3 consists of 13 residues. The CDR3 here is CASSDQGNYGYTF. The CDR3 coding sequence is TGTGCCAGCAGTGATCAGGGGAACTATGGCTACACCTTC.

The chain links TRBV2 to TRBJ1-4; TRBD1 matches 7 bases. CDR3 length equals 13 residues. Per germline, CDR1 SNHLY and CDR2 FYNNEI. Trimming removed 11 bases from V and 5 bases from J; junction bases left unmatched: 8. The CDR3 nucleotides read TGTGCCGGGACCGGGACAGTAAATGAAAAACTGTTTTTT. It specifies CAGTGTVNEKLFF.

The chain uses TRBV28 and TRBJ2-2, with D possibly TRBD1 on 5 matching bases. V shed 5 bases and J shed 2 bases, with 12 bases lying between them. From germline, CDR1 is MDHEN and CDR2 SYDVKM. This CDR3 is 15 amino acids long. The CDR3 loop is CASSPAQENTGELFF. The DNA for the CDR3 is TGTGCCAGCAGTCCCGCACAGGAAAACACCGGGGAGCTGTTTTTT.

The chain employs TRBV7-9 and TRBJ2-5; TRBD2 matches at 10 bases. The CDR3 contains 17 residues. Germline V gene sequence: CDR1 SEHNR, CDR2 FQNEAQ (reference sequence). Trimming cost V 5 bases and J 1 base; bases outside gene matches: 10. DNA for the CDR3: TGTGCCAGCAGCCCCGGTTTCAGCGGGAGGGGCCAAGAGACCCAGTACTTC. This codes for CASSPGFSGRGQETQYF.

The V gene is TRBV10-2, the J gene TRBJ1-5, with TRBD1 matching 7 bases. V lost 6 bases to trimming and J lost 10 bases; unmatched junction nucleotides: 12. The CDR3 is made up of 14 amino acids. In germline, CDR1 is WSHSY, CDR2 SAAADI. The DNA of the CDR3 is TGCGCCAGCAGGTTGGGACAGACAATTCTTCCCCAGCATTTT. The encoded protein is CASRLGQTILPQHF.

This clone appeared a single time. The CDR3 loop reads CAWSVAPKRDTDTQYF. The CDR3 region has the DNA TGTGCCTGGAGTGTAGCCCCGAAGCGGGATACAGATACGCAGTATTTT. The rearrangement links TRBV30 to TRBJ2-3; 7 bases align to TRBD2. CDR3 length: 16 amino acids. Trimming removed 0 bases from V and 3 bases from J; junction bases left unmatched: 9. From germline, CDR1 is GTSNPN and CDR2 SVGIG (reference sequence).

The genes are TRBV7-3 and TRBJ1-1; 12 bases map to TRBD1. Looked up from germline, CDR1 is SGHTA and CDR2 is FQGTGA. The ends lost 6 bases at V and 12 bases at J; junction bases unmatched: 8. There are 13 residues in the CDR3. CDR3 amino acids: CASSRGTGGWSFF. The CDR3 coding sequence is TGTGCCAGCAGTCGCGGGACAGGGGGCTGGTCTTTCTTT.

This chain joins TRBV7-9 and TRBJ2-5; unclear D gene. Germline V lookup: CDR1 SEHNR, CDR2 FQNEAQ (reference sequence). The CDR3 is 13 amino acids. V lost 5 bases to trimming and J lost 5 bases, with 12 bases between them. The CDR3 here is CASSHEASETQYF. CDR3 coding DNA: TGTGCCAGCAGCCACGAGGCATCGGAGACCCAGTACTTC.

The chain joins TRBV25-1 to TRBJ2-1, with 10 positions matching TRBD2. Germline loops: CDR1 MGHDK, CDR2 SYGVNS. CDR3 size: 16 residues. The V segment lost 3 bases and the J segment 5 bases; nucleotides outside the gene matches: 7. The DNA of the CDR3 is TGTGCCAGCAGTGAGGGAGCGGGAGGGCCCCACAATGAGCAGTTCTTC. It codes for CASSEGAGGPHNEQFF. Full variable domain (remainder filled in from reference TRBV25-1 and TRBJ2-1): EADIYQTPRYLVIGTGKKITLECSQTMGHDKMYWYQQDPGMELHLIHYSYGVNSTEKGDLSSESTVSRIRTEHFPLTLESARPSHTSQYLCASSEGAGGPHNEQFFGPGTRLTVL.

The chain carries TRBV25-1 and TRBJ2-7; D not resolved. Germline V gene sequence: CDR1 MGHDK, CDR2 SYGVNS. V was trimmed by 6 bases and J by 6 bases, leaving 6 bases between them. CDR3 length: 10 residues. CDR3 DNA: TGTGCCAGCAGCAGAGGCGAGCAGTACTTC. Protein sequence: CASSRGEQYF.

For the CDR3, the DNA is TGTGCCAGCACTCCCGGCGGGGGAAGCAATCAGCCCCAGCATTTT. This gives the protein CASTPGGGSNQPQHF. V and J are TRBV6-5 and TRBJ1-5; D might be TRBD1 (5 bases). Looked up from germline, CDR1 is MNHEY and CDR2 is SVGAGI. Trimming shortened V by 7 bases and J by 1 base, and 14 bases separated the two germline ends. CDR3 size: 15 residues.

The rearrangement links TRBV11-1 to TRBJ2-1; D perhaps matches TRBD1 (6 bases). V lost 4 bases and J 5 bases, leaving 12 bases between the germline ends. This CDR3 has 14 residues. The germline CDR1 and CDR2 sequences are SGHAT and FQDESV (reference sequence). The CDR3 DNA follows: TGTGCCAGCAGCTGGGCCCACAGGGACAATGAGCAGTTCTTC. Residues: CASSWAHRDNEQFF.

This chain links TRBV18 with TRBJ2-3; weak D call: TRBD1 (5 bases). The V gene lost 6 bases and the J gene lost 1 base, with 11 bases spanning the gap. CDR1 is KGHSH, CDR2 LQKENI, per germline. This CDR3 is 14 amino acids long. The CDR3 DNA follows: TGTGCCAGCTCGTCTCAGGGTGGCACAGATACGCAGTATTTT. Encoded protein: CASSSQGGTDTQYF.

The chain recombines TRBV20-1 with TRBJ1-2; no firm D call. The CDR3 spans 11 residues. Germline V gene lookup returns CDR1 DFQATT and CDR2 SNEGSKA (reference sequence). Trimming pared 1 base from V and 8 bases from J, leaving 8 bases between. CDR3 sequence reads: CSARASGGYTF. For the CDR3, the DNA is TGCAGTGCTAGAGCTAGCGGGGGCTACACCTTC.

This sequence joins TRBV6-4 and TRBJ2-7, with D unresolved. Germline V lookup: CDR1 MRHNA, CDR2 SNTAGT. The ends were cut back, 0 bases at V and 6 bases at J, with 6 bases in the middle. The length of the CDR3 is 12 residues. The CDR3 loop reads CASSDSRGEQYF. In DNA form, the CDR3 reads TGTGCCAGCAGTGACTCCCGCGGCGAGCAGTACTTC.

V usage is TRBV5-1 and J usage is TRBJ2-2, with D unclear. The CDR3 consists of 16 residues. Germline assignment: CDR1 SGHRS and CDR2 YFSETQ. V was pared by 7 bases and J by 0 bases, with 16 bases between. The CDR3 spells CASCPAVQSNTGELFF. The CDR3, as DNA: TGCGCCAGCTGCCCTGCCGTACAGTCGAACACCGGGGAGCTGTTTTTT.

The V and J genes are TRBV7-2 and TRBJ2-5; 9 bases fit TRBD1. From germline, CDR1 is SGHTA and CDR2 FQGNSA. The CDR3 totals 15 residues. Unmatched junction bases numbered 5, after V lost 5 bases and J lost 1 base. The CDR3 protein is CASSRGTGPQETQYF. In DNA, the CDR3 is TGTGCCAGCAGCCGGGGGACAGGGCCCCAAGAGACCCAGTACTTC.

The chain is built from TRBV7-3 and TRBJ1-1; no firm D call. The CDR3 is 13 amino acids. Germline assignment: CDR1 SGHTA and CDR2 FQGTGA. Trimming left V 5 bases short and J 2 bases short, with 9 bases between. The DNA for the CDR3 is TGTGCCAGCAGCCCTGGCTCCAACACTGAAGCTTTCTTT. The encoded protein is CASSPGSNTEAFF.

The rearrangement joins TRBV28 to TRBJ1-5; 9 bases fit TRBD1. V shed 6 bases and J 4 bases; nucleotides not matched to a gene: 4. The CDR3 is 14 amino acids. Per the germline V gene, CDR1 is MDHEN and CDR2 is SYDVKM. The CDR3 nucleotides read TGTGCCAGCAGCTCTGGACAGGGGAATCAGCCCCAGCATTTT. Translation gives CASSSGQGNQPQHF.

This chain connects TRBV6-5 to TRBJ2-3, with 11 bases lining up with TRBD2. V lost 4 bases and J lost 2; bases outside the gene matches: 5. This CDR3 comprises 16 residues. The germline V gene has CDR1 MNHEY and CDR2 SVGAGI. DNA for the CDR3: TGTGCCAGCAGTTGGTCTAGCGGGGGGAACACAGATACGCAGTATTTT. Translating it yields CASSWSSGGNTDTQYF.